Presented here are 23 T cell receptor beta chains from one specimen sequenced in a study of tissue T cells after allogeneic stem cell transplantation (dated by TCRdb to 2021 to 2024). The library was prepared using the immunoSEQ multiplex PCR assay. TCRdb mirrors the immuneACCESS table, restricted to in-frame sequences. Some clones are absent from its copies; in checked studies, under half trace to an unresolved V gene, and the reason for the others is unknown. This sample gives more than 20,000 clones in total; about two thirds of them show up just once. The ten largest clones capture approximately 0.72% of the sample. Sequencing was done on a sample of spleen. These receptors were collected from a female BALB/c mouse in good health. Regarding MHC type, mice of this strain are H2-d.

A note on this clone: The germline and genes are mouse ones. CDR3 bases read: TGTGCCAGCAGTATAGCTGGGAATGAGCAGTTC. Translated: CASSIAGNEQF. In full, the CDR3 is CASSIAGNEQFF. The chain joins TRBV19 to TRBJ2-1; tentatively, D is TRBD2 (5 bases). The read ends 1 residue shy of where the CDR3 ends; the end is completed using the germline J gene. V was trimmed by 0 bases and J by 9 bases, leaving 7 bases between them. Germline values: CDR1 FNHDT, CDR2 SITEND (reference sequence). This CDR3 spans 12 amino acids.

This clone turned up a few times. Any gene name here is a mouse gene name. The read falls 1 residue short of the CDR3 end, and the missing part is taken from the germline J gene. V gene TRBV1 combines with J gene TRBJ2-7, with D perhaps matching TRBD1 or TRBD2 (5 bases each). Trimming took 0 bases from V and 3 from J, leaving 12 bases between them. The germline gives CDR1 NSQYPW, CDR2 LRSPGD (reference sequence). This CDR3 is 15 amino acids long. The CDR3: CTCSADTGDLYEQYF. The sequenced part of the CDR3 DNA is TGCACCTGCAGTGCAGATACGGGGGACCTCTATGAACAGTAC.

As for this clone: The gene names here belong to mouse. The CDR3 end lies 1 residue beyond the end of the read and is filled in from the germline J gene. The chain uses TRBV1 and TRBJ2-3; 8 bases map to TRBD2. The germline gives CDR1 NSQYPW, CDR2 LRSPGD (reference sequence). J lost 0 bases, V lost 4 bases, and 3 bases had no gene match. This CDR3 is 15 amino acids long. Partial CDR3 DNA: TGCACCTGCAGTGTTGGGGGGGATAGTGCAGAAACGCTGTAT. It specifies CTCSVGGDSAETLY. The whole CDR3 protein reads CTCSVGGDSAETLYF.

This clone was found once. Gene names are the mouse ones. The read comes to an end 1 residue before the CDR3 does, leaving the germline J gene to fill in the end. Other DNA sequences in the sample encode the same CDR3. The chain is built from TRBV13-2 and TRBJ1-2; TRBD1 might be the D (6 bases). The CDR3 extends over 15 amino acids. Trimming shortened V by 0 bases and J by 0 bases, and 9 bases separated the two germline ends. CDR1 and CDR2 from the germline V gene are NNHNN and SYGAGS (reference sequence). The CDR3 loop reads CASGDAAGANSDYTF. CDR3 DNA, as far as it was read: TGTGCCAGCGGTGATGCCGCAGGGGCAAACTCCGACTACACC.

Worth noting for this clone: Gene names and germline refer to mouse. Sequencing ends 1 residue short of the CDR3 end; the germline J gene provides the rest. This rearrangement joins TRBV5 to TRBJ2-7; TRBD1 matches 7 bases. CDR3 length: 15 amino acids. J was trimmed by 4 bases and V by 0 bases; bases with no gene match: 6. The V gene's germline CDR1 is LGHNA and CDR2 YNLKQL (reference sequence). The CDR3 here is CASSQEQGQTYEQYF. The sequenced CDR3 bases are TGTGCCAGCAGCCAAGAACAGGGGCAGACTTATGAACAGTAC.

The table lists this clone with a count of one. Mouse germline and gene names are used. The missing CDR3 end, 1 residue past where the read stops, is filled in from the germline J gene. The chain couples TRBV13-2 to TRBJ2-5; the match to TRBD2 covers 7 bases. Trimming took 5 bases from V and 2 from J; bases not matched to a gene: 5. CDR1 and CDR2 (germline): NNHNN, SYGAGS (reference sequence). The CDR3 runs to 14 residues. CDR3 residues: CASGELGSQDTQYF. The part of the CDR3 DNA that was read is TGTGCCAGCGGGGAACTGGGGAGCCAAGACACCCAGTAC.

About this clone: All gene names here are mouse names. The DNA ends 1 residue before the CDR3 does, and the rest of the CDR3 is filled in from the germline J gene. The genes are TRBV19 and TRBJ2-3; perhaps TRBD1 as D (6 bases). Trimming stripped 2 bases from V and 1 base from J, with 11 bases between. Germline CDR1 is FNHDT and CDR2 is SITEND (reference sequence). This CDR3 region has 15 residues. CDR3 sequence: CASSIARGGAETLYF. CDR3 DNA, as far as it was read: TGTGCCAGCAGTATCGCCAGGGGAGGTGCAGAAACGCTGTAT.

Details on this clone: Genes and germline are mouse. The CDR3 is cut off 1 residue early in the read; its end comes from the germline J gene. The gene calls are TRBV1 and TRBJ1-2, with 9 bases that match TRBD1. The CDR3 sequence is 15 residues long. V lost 3 bases and J lost 0; bases outside the gene matches: 2. Per germline, CDR1 NSQYPW and CDR2 LRSPGD (reference sequence). CDR3 amino acids: CTCSARQGANSDYTF. The part of the CDR3 DNA that was read is TGCACCTGCAGTGCTCGACAGGGGGCAAACTCCGACTACACC.

Comments on this clone: Gene names are the mouse ones. The read ends 1 residue early relative to the CDR3; the germline J gene fills the gap. The chain recombines TRBV13-2 with TRBJ2-5, with D maybe TRBD2 (6 bases). There are 15 residues in the CDR3. Trimming stripped 0 bases from V and 0 bases from J, with 8 bases between. From germline, CDR1 is NNHNN and CDR2 SYGAGS (reference sequence). CDR3 DNA, as far as it was read: TGTGCCAGCGGTGATGCTGGGGTTAACCAAGACACCCAGTAC. It yields the protein CASGDAGVNQDTQY. The entire CDR3 protein reads CASGDAGVNQDTQYF.

Regarding this clone: Each gene name is a mouse one. The CDR3 end is not reached by the read, which stops 1 residue before it; the germline J gene fills it in. The chain is built from TRBV13-2 and TRBJ1-3; 7 nucleotides match TRBD1. Germline assignment: CDR1 NNHNN and CDR2 SYGAGS (reference sequence). The CDR3 contains 15 residues. V lost 3 bases, J lost 0 bases, and 3 bases stayed unmatched. Incomplete CDR3 DNA: TGTGCCAGCGGTGGTAGGGACAGTTCTGGAAATACGCTCTAT. Translating it yields CASGGRDSSGNTLY. The full CDR3 protein is CASGGRDSSGNTLYF.

This clone was counted between two and nine times. Germline and genes here are mouse. The read halts 1 residue ahead of the CDR3 end, with the missing end drawn from the germline J gene. This chain joins TRBV2 and TRBJ2-7; D call uncertain. This CDR3 has 15 amino acids. V lost 0 bases and J 0 bases, leaving 9 bases between the germline ends. The germline V gene has CDR1 LGHNA and CDR2 YSYQKL. The covered CDR3 bases are TGTGCCAGCAGCCAAGATCGGCAAAGCTCCTATGAACAGTAC. This translates into CASSQDRQSSYEQY. The CDR3 reads in full as CASSQDRQSSYEQYF.

As for this clone: Gene names follow the mouse nomenclature. The read halts 1 residue ahead of the CDR3 end, with the missing end drawn from the germline J gene. V usage is TRBV14 and J usage is TRBJ1-1; 9 nucleotides match TRBD1. Germline loops: CDR1 SGHDT, CDR2 FRDEAV. The CDR3 extends over 14 amino acids. V lost 2 bases to trimming and J lost 4 bases; unmatched junction nucleotides: 3. The CDR3 protein is CASSLGGQGTEVFF. The sequenced CDR3 bases are TGTGCCAGCAGTTTAGGGGGACAGGGCACAGAAGTCTTC.

This clone was counted a few times. Germline and genes: mouse. The read comes to an end 1 residue before the CDR3 does, leaving the germline J gene to fill in the end. The V gene is TRBV24, the J gene TRBJ2-7, with TRBD1 identical over 7 bases. This CDR3 region has 13 residues. Trimming removed 6 bases from V and 0 bases from J; junction bases left unmatched: 2. Germline V gives CDR1 KGHTA, CDR2 FRNEEI. CDR3 protein: CASSGTDSYEQYF. The part of the CDR3 DNA that was read is TGTGCCAGCAGCGGGACAGACTCCTATGAACAGTAC.

For this clone: Gene names are mouse gene names. From the germline J gene comes the end of the CDR3, since the read stops 1 residue before it. The chain has TRBV19 and TRBJ2-2; 12 positions match TRBD2. The CDR3 has 15 residues. Germline assignment: CDR1 FNHDT and CDR2 SITEND (reference sequence). The V and J ends lost 7 bases and 4 bases, in that order; junction bases with no gene match: 5. CDR3 amino acids: CASRLGGRGTGQLYF. The sequenced CDR3 bases are TGTGCCAGCCGACTGGGGGGGCGCGGCACCGGGCAGCTCTAC.

About this clone: Here the gene names and germline are mouse. Read sequence stops 1 residue before the CDR3 end, and the germline J gene provides the missing end. The chain has TRBV4 and TRBJ2-7; 8 bases agree with TRBD1. The CDR3 is 13 residues long. The junction had 2 bases not matched to a gene; V was cut back by 5 bases and J by 2 bases. CDR1 LGHDT and CDR2 YNNKQL come from the germline V gene (reference sequence). The sequenced CDR3 bases are TGTGCCAGCAGCCCAGGGGGCCCCTATGAACAGTAC. Amino acids: CASSPGGPYEQY. The full CDR3 is CASSPGGPYEQYF.

This clone has just one count. The gene names given are mouse names. The read comes to an end 1 residue before the CDR3 does, leaving the germline J gene to fill in the end. The V gene is TRBV5, the J gene TRBJ2-3; 9 bases map to TRBD1. Looked up from germline, CDR1 is LGHNA and CDR2 is YNLKQL (reference sequence). This CDR3 region has 15 residues. The trim removed 5 bases at V and 1 base at J, leaving 4 bases unmatched. The sequenced part of the CDR3 DNA is TGTGCCAGCAGCATCCGGGACAGGGGTGCAGAAACGCTGTAT. This translates into CASSIRDRGAETLY. The entire CDR3 reads CASSIRDRGAETLYF.

In regard to this clone: These gene names are mouse names. The missing CDR3 end, 1 residue past where the read stops, is filled in from the germline J gene. The chain employs TRBV3 and TRBJ2-7; D is undetermined. The germline V gene has CDR1 SNHLY and CDR2 FYNGKV (reference sequence). V lost 2 bases and J 0 bases, leaving 17 bases between the germline ends. CDR3 length equals 17 residues. Partial CDR3 DNA: TGTGCCAGCAGCTTAAGGAGTGCGGGGTCGAGCTCCTATGAACAGTAC. Its protein is CASSLRSAGSSSYEQY. The complete CDR3 protein is CASSLRSAGSSSYEQYF.

A remark on this clone: Gene names and germline match the mouse. With the read ending 1 residue before the CDR3 end, the germline J gene is used to fill in that end. The chain couples TRBV4 to TRBJ2-1, with D unclear. The germline V and J ends were trimmed by 5 bases and 1 base, with 9 bases remaining between them. The CDR3 covers 14 residues. Germline values: CDR1 LGHDT, CDR2 YNNKQL (reference sequence). The CDR3 region is CASSIGRNYAEQFF. The sequenced CDR3 bases are TGTGCCAGCAGCATCGGACGGAACTATGCTGAGCAGTTC.

As concerns this clone: Gene names and germline refer to mouse. The sequenced fragment ends 1 residue before the CDR3 boundary, so the rest is inferred from the germline J gene. The rearrangement uses TRBV16 and TRBJ1-1; possible D gene TRBD1, 5 bases. With 4 bases removed from V and 0 bases from J, the gap between germline ends came to 12 bases. The CDR3 is 15 residues long. The germline V gene has CDR1 SGHSA and CDR2 FRNQAP. CDR3 loop: CASSSAGGANTEVFF. The covered CDR3 bases are TGTGCAAGCAGCTCCGCGGGGGGTGCAAACACAGAAGTCTTC.

This clone came up once. These gene names are mouse names. The read finishes 1 residue shy of the CDR3 end, and the germline J gene is used to complete it. The chain joins TRBV2 to TRBJ2-3; weak D call: TRBD2 (6 bases). In germline, CDR1 is LGHNA, CDR2 YSYQKL. The CDR3 is made up of 16 amino acids. V shed 6 bases and J shed 0 bases, with 16 bases lying between them. The chain's CDR3 is CASRRPLGFSAETLYF. The CDR3 bases that were read are TGTGCCAGCAGACGACCCCTGGGGTTTAGTGCAGAAACGCTGTAT.

With respect to this clone: These gene names are mouse names. The read halts 1 residue ahead of the CDR3 end, with the missing end drawn from the germline J gene. V gene TRBV13-2 combines with J gene TRBJ1-3, with 9 bases that match TRBD1. The CDR3 totals 15 residues. The germline CDR1 and CDR2 sequences are NNHNN and SYGAGS (reference sequence). V trimming: 0 bases; J trimming: 2 bases; junction bases outside the gene matches: 0. Incomplete CDR3 DNA: TGTGCCAGCGGTGATGGACAGGGGGCTGGAAATACGCTCTAT. The encoded protein is CASGDGQGAGNTLY. The full CDR3 is CASGDGQGAGNTLYF.

A note on this clone: The genes and germline here are from mouse. The missing CDR3 end, 1 residue past where the read stops, is filled in from the germline J gene. The rearrangement links TRBV30 to TRBJ2-1; D assignment may be TRBD1 or TRBD2 (5 bases each). The germline gives CDR1 SQVVS, CDR2 ANEGSEA. V was cut by 1 base and J by 5 bases, with 9 bases left in between. This CDR3 has 13 residues. The CDR3 protein is CSSRGGRNAEQFF. The part of the CDR3 DNA that was read is TGTAGTTCTAGAGGGGGGAGGAATGCTGAGCAGTTC.

This clone came up a few times. The gene names given are mouse names. The CDR3 is cut off 1 residue early in the read; its end comes from the germline J gene. The gene calls are TRBV19 and TRBJ1-4; D may be TRBD1 (5 bases). Trimming left V 4 bases short and J 4 bases short, with 8 bases between. The CDR3 has 13 amino acids. CDR1 and CDR2 (germline): FNHDT, SITEND (reference sequence). CDR3 DNA (partial): TGTGCCAGCAGTTATGACAGCAACGAAAGATTATTT. Its translation: CASSYDSNERLF. The full CDR3 protein is CASSYDSNERLFF. The whole variable domain, remainder taken from reference TRBV19 and TRBJ1-4, is GGIITQTPKFLIGQEGQKLTLKCQQNFNHDTMYWYRQDSGKGLRLIYYSITENDLQKGDLSEGYDASREKKSSFSLTVTSAQKNEMAVFLCASSYDSNERLFFGHGTKLSVL.